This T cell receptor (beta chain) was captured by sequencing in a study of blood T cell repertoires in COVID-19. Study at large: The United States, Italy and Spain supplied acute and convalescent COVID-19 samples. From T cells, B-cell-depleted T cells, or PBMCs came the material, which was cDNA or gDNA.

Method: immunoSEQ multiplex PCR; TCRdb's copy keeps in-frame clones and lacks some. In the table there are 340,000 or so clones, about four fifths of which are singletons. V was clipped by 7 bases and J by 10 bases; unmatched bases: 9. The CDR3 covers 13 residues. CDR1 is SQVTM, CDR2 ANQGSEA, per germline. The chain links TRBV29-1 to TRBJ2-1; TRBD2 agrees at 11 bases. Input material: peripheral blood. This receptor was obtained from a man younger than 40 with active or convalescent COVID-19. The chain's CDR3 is CSGSGRASGEQFF. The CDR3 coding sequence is TGCAGCGGTAGCGGGAGGGCCTCGGGGGAGCAGTTCTTC.